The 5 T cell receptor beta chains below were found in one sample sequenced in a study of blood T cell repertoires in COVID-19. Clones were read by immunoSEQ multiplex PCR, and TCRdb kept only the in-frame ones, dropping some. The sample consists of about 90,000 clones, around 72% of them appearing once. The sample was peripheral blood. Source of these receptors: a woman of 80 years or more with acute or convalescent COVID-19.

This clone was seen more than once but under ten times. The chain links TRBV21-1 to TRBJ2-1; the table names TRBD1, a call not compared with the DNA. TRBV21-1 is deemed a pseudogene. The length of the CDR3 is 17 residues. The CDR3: CASSRKQGAEGNDEQFF. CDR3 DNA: TGTGCCAGCAGTCGTAAACAGGGGGCTGAGGGTAACGATGAGCAGTTCTTC.

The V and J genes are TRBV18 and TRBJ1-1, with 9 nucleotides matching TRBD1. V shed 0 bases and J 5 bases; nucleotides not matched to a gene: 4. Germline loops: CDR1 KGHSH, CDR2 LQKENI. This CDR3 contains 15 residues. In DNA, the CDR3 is TGTGCCAGCTCACCACCCCGGGACAGGGTTACTGAAGCTTTCTTT. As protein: CASSPPRDRVTEAFF.

The CDR3 protein is CASSQAGEGYQHF. The CDR3 nucleotides read TGTGCCAGCAGCCAAGCCGGAGAGGGATACCAGCATTTT. The chain employs TRBV4-2 and TRBJ1-5; D gene uncertain. Germline V lookup: CDR1 LGHNA, CDR2 YNFKEQ. V lost 1 base, J lost 12 bases, and 13 bases lay in between. This CDR3 region has 13 residues.

CDR3 bases: TGTGCCAGTGGGGACAGCTACTATGGCTACACCTTC. Translation gives CASGDSYYGYTF. The chain links TRBV6-5 to TRBJ1-2, with 7 nucleotides matching TRBD1. V dropped 9 bases and J dropped 3; count of bases not matched to a gene: 4. The germline V gene has CDR1 MNHEY and CDR2 SVGAGI. The CDR3 has 12 residues.

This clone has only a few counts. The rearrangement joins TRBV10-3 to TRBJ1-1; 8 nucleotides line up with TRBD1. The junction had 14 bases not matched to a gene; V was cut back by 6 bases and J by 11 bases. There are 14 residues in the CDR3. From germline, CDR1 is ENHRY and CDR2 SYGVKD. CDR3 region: CAIRAQTGVKGAFF. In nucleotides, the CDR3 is TGTGCCATCAGAGCACAGACAGGGGTCAAGGGGGCTTTCTTT.